These T cell receptor beta chains were read from a single sample in a study of T cells in Graves' hyperthyroidism and ophthalmopathy. A single record per CDR3 protein comes from TCRdb applying MiXCR to the multiplex PCR reads. The sample holds about 560,000 distinct CDR3 sequences; about a sixth are singletons and the top ten take more than 15%. The sequenced sample was blood. The origin of the receptors is a young woman with Graves' hyperthyroidism. Each CDR3 is given with its conserved first and last residue. The D gene is left open where the match is weak. The size of a clone is reported for some rows only, either as once, few or many, or as a class for expanded clones.

TRBJ1-1 | - | TRBV12-3/TRBV12-4 | few | TGTGCCAGCAGTTTAAACGCGCAGGGTTTGGACACTGAAGCTTTCTTT | CASSLNAQGLDTEAFF
TRBJ1-5 | - | TRBV2 | many | TGTGCCAGCAGTGAAATTCAGAGCCTCAATCAGCCCCAGCATTTT | CASSEIQSLNQPQHF
TRBJ2-1 | TRBD2 | TRBV5-1 | many | TGCGCCAGCAGCCGCAGCGGGGGGGTGAATGAGCAGTTCTTC | CASSRSGGVNEQFF
TRBJ2-1 | TRBD2 | TRBV7-9 | few | TGTGCCAGCAGCTCGACTAGCGGGGGGGCAATTGAGCAGTTCTTC | CASSSTSGGAIEQFF
TRBJ1-6 | - | TRBV4-1 | - | TGCGCCAGCAGCCCTCAATTGATCGCCCATAATTCACCCCTCCACTTT | CASSPQLIAHNSPLHF
TRBJ1-2 | TRBD1 | TRBV29-1 | few | TGCAGCGCCTGGGACAGGGACGGCTATGGCTACACCTTC | CSAWDRDGYGYTF
TRBJ2-2 | TRBD2 | TRBV6-5 | few | TGTGCCAGCAGTTACTTTCGGACTAGCGGAAACACCGGGGAGCTGTTTTTT | CASSYFRTSGNTGELFF
TRBJ2-7 | TRBD2 | TRBV12-3/TRBV12-4 | many | TGTGCCAGCAGTCTGGGACTAGCGGCAGAGCAGTACTTC | CASSLGLAAEQYF
TRBJ1-2 | TRBD1 | TRBV20-1 | many | TGCAGTGCTGACGACAGGGCCCTCTATGGCTACACCTTC | CSADDRALYGYTF
TRBJ2-3 | TRBD1 | TRBV12-3/TRBV12-4 | many | TGTGCCAGCAGACGACAGGGGGGTACAGATACGCAGTATTTT | CASRRQGGTDTQYF
TRBJ1-4 | - | TRBV27 | few | TGTGCCAGCAGTTTTCTCTCCGGGACGGGGAATGAAAAACTGTTTTTT | CASSFLSGTGNEKLFF
TRBJ1-1 | TRBD1 | TRBV2 | many | TGTGCCAGCAGTCTACAGGGGGAAGCTTTCTTT | CASSLQGEAFF
TRBJ1-6 | - | TRBV4-3 | - | TGCGCCAGCAGCCAATCAAGCGAGGGTAATTCACCCCTCCACTTT | CASSQSSEGNSPLHF
TRBJ1-3 | - | TRBV7-2 | - | TGTGCCAGCAGCTTTGGGGATCGCCTTGGGAACACCATATATTTT | CASSFGDRLGNTIYF
TRBJ2-7 | TRBD2 | TRBV20-1 | - | TGCAGTGCTAGAGTATTAGCGGGAGTGGGCGAGCAGTACTTC | CSARVLAGVGEQYF
TRBJ2-7 | - | TRBV7-3 | many | TGTGCCAGCAGCATTACAGGGGGGGACGAGCAGTACTTC | CASSITGGDEQYF
TRBJ2-7 | TRBD2 | TRBV11-3 | many | TGTGCCAGCAGCGCCACTAGCGGGGTATACGAGCAGTACTTC | CASSATSGVYEQYF
TRBJ2-1 | - | TRBV28 | many | TGTGCCAGCAGTTCCTTTTCTTACAGGGACTATGAGCAGTTCTTC | CASSSFSYRDYEQFF
TRBJ2-5 | TRBD2 | TRBV10-3 | few | TGTGCCATCAGCGCTAGCGGGGGGAACCAAGAGACCCAGTACTTC | CAISASGGNQETQYF
TRBJ2-7 | TRBD2 | TRBV20-1 | many | TGCAGTGCTAGAGCGTCTAGCGGACGGTACGAGCAGTACTTC | CSARASSGRYEQYF
TRBJ1-2 | TRBD1 | TRBV6-2/TRBV6-3 | many | TGTGCCAGCAGGGAACCGACAGGGAAGAACTATGGCTACACCTTC | CASREPTGKNYGYTF
TRBJ1-4 | - | TRBV11-2 | many | TGTGCCAGCAGCCTGTATACAACTAATGAAAAACTGTTTTTT | CASSLYTTNEKLFF
TRBJ1-1 | TRBD1 | TRBV13 | few | TGTGCCAGCAGCCCCCTCGGACAGGGTGGGGTGAACACTGAAGCTTTCTTT | CASSPLGQGGVNTEAFF
TRBJ1-2 | - | TRBV27 | many | TGTGCCAGCAGTTTACTGGCAGGGGATGGCTACACCTTC | CASSLLAGDGYTF
TRBJ1-3 | - | TRBV28 | many | TGTGCCAGCCGGACCGGGGGAAACACCATATATTTT | CASRTGGNTIYF
TRBJ1-5 | - | TRBV7-9 | many | TGTGCCAGCAGCCTGGACGGATTAAATCAGCCCCAGCATTTT | CASSLDGLNQPQHF
TRBJ2-7 | - | TRBV5-1 | - | TGCGCCAGCAGCTTGGATCCGGGGCTTTCCTACGAGCAGTACTTC | CASSLDPGLSYEQYF
TRBJ2-1 | TRBD2 | TRBV5-1 | few | TGCGCCAGCAGCGAGACCGGGACTAGCTTGTCAAATGAGCAGTTCTTC | CASSETGTSLSNEQFF
TRBJ2-3 | TRBD2 | TRBV7-2 | many | TGTGCCAGCAAGCAAGCGGGGGGGCCAGTTTCAGATACGCAGTATTTT | CASKQAGGPVSDTQYF
TRBJ2-4 | TRBD1 | TRBV29-1 | few | TGCAGCGTTAGGACAGGGGTGGGAAACATTCAGTACTTC | CSVRTGVGNIQYF
TRBJ1-2 | - | TRBV5-1 | many | TGCGCCAGCAGCGTCAGGGGTGGTGGCTACACCTTC | CASSVRGGGYTF
TRBJ1-6 | TRBD1 | TRBV7-9 | few | TGTGCCAGCAGCTTAGCCGGACAGGCGCCCAAGTCCCTCCACTTT | CASSLAGQAPKSLHF
TRBJ2-1 | TRBD2 | TRBV9 | - | TGTGCCAGCAGCGTAGTGGGGGGGGTCAGCTCCTACAATGAGCAGTTCTTC | CASSVVGGVSSYNEQFF
TRBJ2-3 | TRBD2 | TRBV12-3/TRBV12-4 | - | TGTGCCAGCACCCTCCCCGGTCGGTTAGCGGGGGGCCTCTCCATGGATAGCGCGCAGTATTTT | CASTLPGRLAGGLSMDSAQYF
TRBJ2-7 | TRBD1 | TRBV19 | - | TGTGCCAGTAGTCCCGGGACAGGGCTTGGCGAGCAGTACTTC | CASSPGTGLGEQYF
TRBJ1-5 | TRBD1 | TRBV3-1 | many | TGTGCCAGCAGCCAAGCAGGGGGGCCCCAGCATTTT | CASSQAGGPQHF
TRBJ1-1 | - | TRBV13 | - | TGTGCCAGCAGCTCCAGGGTCTGGACTGAAGCTTTCTTT | CASSSRVWTEAFF
TRBJ1-2 | - | TRBV18 | - | TGTGCCAGCTCACCAAGGTTGGGCTGGGACTATGGCTACACCTTC | CASSPRLGWDYGYTF
TRBJ1-4 | - | TRBV13 | - | TGTGCCAGCAGTTCACGGGACACCAGTGAAAAACTGTTTTTT | CASSSRDTSEKLFF
TRBJ2-1 | TRBD2 | TRBV9 | - | TGTGCCAGCAGCGTAGTAGCGGGAGGGCTCGATGAGCAGTTCTTC | CASSVVAGGLDEQFF
TRBJ2-1 | - | TRBV5-1 | - | TGCGCCAGCACTCGGGGGACGATTTCCTACAATGAGCAGTTCTTC | CASTRGTISYNEQFF
TRBJ2-5 | - | TRBV18 | - | TGTGCCAGCTCACCCCGGGGAATAGCGGCCGCAGCGAGAGAGACCCAGTACTTC | CASSPRGIAAAARETQYF
TRBJ2-6 | - | TRBV12-3/TRBV12-4 | many | TGTGCCAGCCTACGGGACACCTCCTCTGGGGCCAACGTCCTGACTTTC | CASLRDTSSGANVLTF
TRBJ2-1 | TRBD2 | TRBV6-1 | few | TGTGCCAGCTCGAGGGGGCTAGCGGGAGGAGGGTCAAATGAGCAGTTCTTC | CASSRGLAGGGSNEQFF
TRBJ2-7 | - | TRBV7-9 | few | TGTGCCAGCAGCCCCCGGGAGCACTACGAGCAGTACTTC | CASSPREHYEQYF
TRBJ2-7 | - | TRBV18 | many | TGTGCCAGCTCACCACAGGGCTTCTACGAGCAGTACTTC | CASSPQGFYEQYF
TRBJ1-2 | TRBD1 | TRBV19 | few | TGTGCCAGTAGTCCCTCCGGGACAGGCTATGGCTACACCTTC | CASSPSGTGYGYTF
TRBJ2-4 | - | TRBV14 | - | TGTGCCAGCAGCCCCCAATGGGACGGTCTAGCCAAAAACATTCAGTACTTC | CASSPQWDGLAKNIQYF
TRBJ2-7 | TRBD2 | TRBV12-3/TRBV12-4 | - | TGTGCCAGCAGTACCTCAGCGGGGATAGGCTCCTACGAGCAGTACTTC | CASSTSAGIGSYEQYF
TRBJ2-3 | - | TRBV24-1 | many | TGTGCCACCAGTGCCCTGGACTCTTCTAGCACAGATACGCAGTATTTT | CATSALDSSSTDTQYF
TRBJ2-2 | TRBD2 | TRBV27 | many | TGTGCCAGCAGTTTAGAAAGCTCTAGCGGGCGAGGGACCGGGGAGCTGTTTTTT | CASSLESSSGRGTGELFF
TRBJ1-2 | - | TRBV12-3/TRBV12-4 | many | TGTGCCAGCACCTCCAGCGGACGGGCTGGCTACACCTTC | CASTSSGRAGYTF